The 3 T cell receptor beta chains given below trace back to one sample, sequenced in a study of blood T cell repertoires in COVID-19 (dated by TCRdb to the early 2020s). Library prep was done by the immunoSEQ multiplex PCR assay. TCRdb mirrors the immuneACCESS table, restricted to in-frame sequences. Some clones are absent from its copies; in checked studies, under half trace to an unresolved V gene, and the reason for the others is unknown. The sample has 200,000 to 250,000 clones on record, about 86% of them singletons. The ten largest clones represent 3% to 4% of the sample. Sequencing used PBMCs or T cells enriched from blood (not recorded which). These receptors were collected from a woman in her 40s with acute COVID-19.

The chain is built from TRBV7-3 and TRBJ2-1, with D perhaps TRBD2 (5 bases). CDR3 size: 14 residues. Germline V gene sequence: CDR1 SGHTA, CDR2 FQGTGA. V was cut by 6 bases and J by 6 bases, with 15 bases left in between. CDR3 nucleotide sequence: TGTGCCAGCAGTTTGTACGTGGGGAGCAATGAGCAGTTCTTC. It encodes CASSLYVGSNEQFF.

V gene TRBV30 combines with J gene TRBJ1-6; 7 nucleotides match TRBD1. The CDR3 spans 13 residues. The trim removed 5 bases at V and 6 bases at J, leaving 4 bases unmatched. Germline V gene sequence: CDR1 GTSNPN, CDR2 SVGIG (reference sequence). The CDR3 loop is CAWGRDSNSPLHF. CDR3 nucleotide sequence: TGTGCCTGGGGGCGGGACAGTAATTCACCCCTCCACTTT.

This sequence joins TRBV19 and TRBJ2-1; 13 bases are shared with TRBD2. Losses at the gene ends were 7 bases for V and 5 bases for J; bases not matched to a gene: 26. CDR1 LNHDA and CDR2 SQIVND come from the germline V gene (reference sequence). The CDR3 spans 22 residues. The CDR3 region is CASMADHYPGLAGDFDHNEQFF. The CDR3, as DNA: TGTGCCAGTATGGCAGATCACTACCCCGGACTAGCGGGAGATTTTGACCACAATGAGCAGTTCTTC.